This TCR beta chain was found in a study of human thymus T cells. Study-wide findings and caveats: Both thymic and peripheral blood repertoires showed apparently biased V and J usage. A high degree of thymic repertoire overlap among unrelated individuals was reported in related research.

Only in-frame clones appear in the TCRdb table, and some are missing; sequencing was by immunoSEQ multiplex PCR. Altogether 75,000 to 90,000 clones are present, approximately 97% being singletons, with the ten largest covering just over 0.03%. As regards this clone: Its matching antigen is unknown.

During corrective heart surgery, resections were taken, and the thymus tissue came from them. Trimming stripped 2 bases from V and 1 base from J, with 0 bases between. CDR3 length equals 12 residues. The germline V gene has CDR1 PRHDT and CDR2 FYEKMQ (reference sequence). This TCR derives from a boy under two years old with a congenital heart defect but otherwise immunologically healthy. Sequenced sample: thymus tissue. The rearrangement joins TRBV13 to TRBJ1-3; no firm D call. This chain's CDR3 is CASSLSGNTIYF. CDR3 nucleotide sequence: TGTGCCAGCAGCTTATCTGGAAACACCATATATTTT.